This T cell receptor beta chain comes out of a study of beta chain features in type 1 diabetes. Only a few counts were recorded for this clone. Its antigen is still unknown. Points from the study as a whole: Significant though moderate, a shortening of TCRB CDR3s appeared in all four CD4+ subsets of Type 1 diabetes patients. Still unanswered here is whether HLA type influences TCRB rearrangement.

One heparinised blood draw, averaging roughly 110 mL, came from each donor. CD4+ cells of the naive, central memory, regulatory and stem cell-like memory types were sorted via CD45RO/CCR7/CD25/CD127/CD95/CD27. Sequencing targeted expressed TCRB transcripts, as all isolated RNA had been reverse transcribed. Only in-frame clones appear in the TCRdb table, and some are missing; sequencing was by immunoSEQ multiplex PCR. The sample shows about half a million clones, roughly 11% of them seen only once. The sequencing sample was made of naive CD4+ T cells from blood. This TCR came from a woman aged 18-35 years in good health.

The CDR3 sequence is CAISGTGPEKLFF. Here the CDR3 DNA reads TGTGCCATCAGTGGGACGGGACCGGAAAAACTGTTTTTT. The chain is built from TRBV10-3 and TRBJ1-4, with D possibly TRBD1 on 5 matching bases. The CDR3 is made up of 13 amino acids. Per the germline V gene, CDR1 is ENHRY and CDR2 is SYGVKD. V was shortened by 4 bases and J by 8 bases, with 11 bases between the two germline ends.